The clone carrying this T cell receptor beta chain is labeled medium-sized. Its antigen is unidentified. The data were obtained in a study of radiotherapy plus CTLA-4 blockade in lung cancer. Study-wide background: Objective responses were recorded in 15% to 20% of patients, with disease control recorded in 31%. Broader study findings: With interferon-beta, early dynamics of blood T cell clones were reported to best predict response.

Germline CDR1 SGHTS, CDR2 YDEGEE. CDR3 length: 15 amino acids. Losses at the gene ends were 4 bases for V and 10 bases for J; bases not matched to a gene: 15. Method: immunoSEQ multiplex PCR; TCRdb's copy keeps in-frame clones and lacks some. The sample has about 51,000 clones; roughly 77% are singletons. Patients in the study, people with chemo-refractory metastatic non-small-cell lung cancer, received focal radiation plus ipilimumab CTLA-4 blockade. This specimen consisted of peripheral blood, obtained from a patient treated with radiotherapy plus ipilimumab. The chain uses TRBV5-8 and TRBJ2-3, with TRBD1 matching over 7 bases. The receptor comes from a human donor with non-small cell lung cancer whose response to radiotherapy plus ipilimumab could not be evaluated. The CDR3 is CASSPGQKVLNAQYF. In nucleotides, the CDR3 is TGTGCCAGCAGCCCGGGACAGAAGGTCCTAAATGCGCAGTATTTT.